The T cell receptor (beta chain) described here comes from a study of metastatic and nonmetastatic thyroid tumors. The CDR3 is 13 amino acids. The V gene lost 6 bases and the J gene lost 3 bases, with 15 bases spanning the gap. Germline values: CDR1 DFQATT, CDR2 SNEGSKA (reference sequence). General study findings and limits: It was reportedly found that TCR beta diversity was significantly higher in malignant thyroid tumors than in benign nodules, a difference seen in both blood and tumor samples.

Until they underwent thyroid surgery, no patient had received any treatment. This clone was observed a handful of times. The antigen is unknown. TCRdb re-called the PCR reads with MiXCR. Of some 15,000 clones listed, about 23% are singletons. Sample: adjacent normal tissue. The genes are TRBV20-1 and TRBJ2-7, with D maybe TRBD1 (6 bases). The source of this sequence is a female donor with papillary thyroid cancer or a benign thyroid nodule (not recorded which). Some clones in this sample may be carry-over from other donors' samples. DNA of the CDR3: TGCAGTGCAGGCCGGGACAAGAGCTACGAGCAGTACTTC. Translating it yields CSAGRDKSYEQYF.